This TCR beta chain was sequenced during a study of blood T cell repertoires in COVID-19. CDR3 length: 15 amino acids. Germline CDR1 is LNHDA and CDR2 is SQIVND (reference sequence). V was clipped by 2 bases and J by 1 base, with 8 bases between them. All recovered Cohort 3 donors got two negative PCRs, got clearance, or saw symptom resolution. The table came from immunoSEQ multiplex PCR; TCRdb's copy has only in-frame clones and leaves some out. This table has under 300,000 clones, around 90% appearing once. This sequence originates from a woman in her 50s who had recovered from COVID-19. The chain combines TRBV19 with TRBJ2-2; D remains unclear. Material: PBMCs or T cells enriched from blood (not recorded which). CDR3 nucleotide sequence: TGTGCCAGTAGTATAAGTGGCAAGAACACCGGGGAGCTGTTTTTT. It specifies CASSISGKNTGELFF.